The clone carrying this TCR beta chain was detected only a few times. Different DNA sequences within this sample yield the same CDR3. These data originate in a study of blood T cell repertoires in COVID-19. Background on the study: Spain, Italy and the United States supplied samples that represented acute and convalescent COVID-19. PBMCs, B-cell-depleted T cells, or T cells were the source of the cDNA or gDNA that made up the material.

Original handling: The assay estimated nucleated cells by amplifying reference gene primers. Only in-frame clones appear in the TCRdb table, and some are missing; sequencing was by immunoSEQ multiplex PCR. That table furnishes V, J and clone size, whereas the DNA furnished D and trimming. This table holds 150,000 to 200,000 clones, 70% to 90% found once. The TCR was taken from a man aged 65 to 79 with active or convalescent COVID-19. The sequenced material came from peripheral blood.

CDR3: CASSGTGVGYTF. CDR3 bases: TGTGCCAGCAGCGGGACAGGGGTAGGCTACACCTTC. The chain carries TRBV9 and TRBJ1-2; TRBD1 matches at 9 bases. The germline V gene has CDR1 SGDLS and CDR2 YYNGEE. The CDR3 runs 12 residues. J was trimmed by 8 bases and V by 3 bases; bases with no gene match: 2.